Given below is one T cell receptor (beta chain) in context. The antigen it recognizes is unknown. No base-level quality is on record; no much larger clone is a single base apart. This sample was taken from a study of T cells in Graves' hyperthyroidism and ophthalmopathy (dated by TCRdb to between 2019 and 2020). Describing the broader study: To identify TCR V-J signatures that set the groups apart, the researchers used a discovery cohort of 100 patients, made up of 43 with Graves' ophthalmopathy and 57 with stable Graves' hyperthyroidism. Prospective prediction of ophthalmopathy was tested in an independent validation cohort consisting of 18 to 20 hyperthyroidism patients and approximately 16 patients who later progressed to ophthalmopathy. The 100 discovery patients were randomly split 7:3 into training and test sets. The study also compared thyroid tissue and blood T-cell repertoires from roughly six Graves' hyperthyroidism patients. Once sampling was done, hyperthyroidism patients were given methimazole at a starting dose of 30 mg daily, whereas ophthalmopathy patients were given high-dose intravenous methylprednisolone. The paper describes TCR Vbeta CDR3 sequencing of 140 or so peripheral blood samples, made up of 43 ophthalmopathy patients, over 70 hyperthyroidism patients and 17 progressor patients.

Findings and caveats that apply to the study as a whole: Ophthalmopathy was separated from stable hyperthyroidism by a 13 V-J signature model, with about 86% sensitivity and approximately 84% specificity obtained in cross-validation and 80%/75% obtained in testing. Sample size was not statistically predetermined, and blinding of investigators to group allocation was not performed. In validation, the model predicted progression to ophthalmopathy with 55% to 71% sensitivity and less than 80% specificity, a median of roughly seven months before onset. Most expanded thyroid clonotypes (frequency above 0.001) were also detected in blood, suggesting blood repertoires may reflect thyroid immune responses.

Exclusion was applied to patients with uncontrolled infections, other autoimmune diseases, pregnancy or lactation. Diagnoses were established on the basis of clinical symptoms, serum thyroxine and TRAb, thyroid ultrasound, and orbital computed tomography. Trizol reagent was used to extract total RNA, and RNA quality was then checked on an Agilent 2100 Bioanalyzer. TCR beta CDR3 regions were amplified from RNA transcripts. The first round of RT-PCR for the TCR CDR3 was performed with the HTBI primer set and the Qiagen OneStep RT-PCR kit. The libraries were constructed in a second round of multiplex PCR and then size-selected and purified. Sequencing of the libraries was done on an Illumina HiSeq2000 using paired-end 100 bp reads. The study's processing was this. SOAPnuke was used to process the raw data, removing reads that contained adapters or uncalled bases, had a mean Phred below 15, or lacked an exact match to the constant primer or identifier. High-quality paired reads were merged with COPE v1.2.5, and unique nucleotide sequences were defined as clonotypes. MiTCR v1.1 was used to align clonotypes to the IMGT TRBV, TRBD and TRBJ reference segments. The analysis included only V-J combinations with a frequency above 0.0001, which together covered 99% to 99.2% of the repertoires. A TCS score was defined as the ratio between F50 (clonal expansion) and ExV (chaos), using BLOSUM62-based TCRdist between CDR3 peptides within each V-J. Welch's t-statistics and random forest reduced 500 to 650 V-J features to 13, which were used in a naive Bayes classifier (R e1071). The similarity between thyroid and blood repertoires was quantified using the Morisita-Horn index. The public sequencing data were trimmed at Q25 with fastp and processed into clonotypes with MiXCR by TCRdb, which kept only in-frame beta chains. Duplicate CDR3 protein sequences are folded into a single record with the most common DNA and genes. TCRdb, rather than the study authors, made the V and J calls. Within this sample are a few hundred thousand distinct CDR3 sequences, with roughly 46% of them counted one time only. The top ten clonotypes cover 15% to 20% of the sample.

For this chain, trimming is 7 bases at the V end and 2 bases at the J end, and the number of junction bases without a gene match is 9. The CDR3 measures 14 amino acids from cysteine to phenylalanine. Only the CDR3 DNA stays, 42 bases, in frame from base 1. The germline V gene yields SGDLS for CDR1 and YYNGEE for CDR2. The receptor comes from an adult woman with Graves' disease, either hyperthyroidism or ophthalmopathy (not recorded which). The chain was built from TRBV9 and TRBJ2-7, with TRBD2 identical over 7 junction bases. Material: peripheral blood or thyroid tissue (not recorded which). CDR3 protein: CASLVSGFPYEQYF. The DNA sequence is given as TGTGCCAGCTTAGTTAGCGGGTTCCCCTACGAGCAGTACTTC.